Listed here are 23 T cell receptor beta chains from one sample, sequenced in a study of PD-1 blockade in classical Hodgkin lymphoma. TCRdb's copy holds only in-frame clones and misses some; the assay was immunoSEQ multiplex PCR. Of under 20,000 clones listed, 79% are singletons. The patients all showed relapse after autologous stem cell transplantation, while their brentuximab vedotin exposure varied. The specimen comprised peripheral blood mononuclear cells (PBMCs), sampled before the second cycle of nivolumab. The origin of the receptors is a human donor with classical Hodgkin lymphoma.

The chain employs TRBV30 and TRBJ2-5; D not resolved. Germline lookup yields CDR1 GTSNPN and CDR2 SVGIG (reference sequence). Trimming took off 0 bases at V and 2 bases at J, with 1 base between the two ends. The CDR3 sequence is 11 residues long. Here the CDR3 reads CAWSVQETQYF. The DNA of the CDR3 is TGTGCCTGGAGTGTACAAGAGACCCAGTACTTC.

The V call is TRBV18, the J call TRBJ1-3, with TRBD1 matching over 9 bases. V was clipped by 5 bases and J by 4 bases; unmatched bases: 12. Germline V gives CDR1 KGHSH, CDR2 LQKENI. The CDR3 sequence is 17 residues long. CDR3 residues: CASSSRPGQGSGNTIYF. CDR3 sequence (DNA): TGTGCCAGCTCATCCCGCCCGGGACAGGGATCAGGAAACACCATATATTTT. Combining the CDR3 with reference TRBV18 and TRBJ1-3 gives the whole variable domain NAGVMQNPRHLVRRRGQEARLRCSPMKGHSHVYWYRQLPEEGLKFMVYLQKENIIDESGMPKERFSAEFPKEGPSILRIQQVVRGDSAAYFCASSSRPGQGSGNTIYFGEGSWLTVV.

The rearrangement uses TRBV6-5 and TRBJ1-2, with TRBD1 as a possible D gene (5 bases). The CDR3 runs to 15 residues. The germline V gene encodes CDR1 MNHEY and CDR2 SVGAGI. V was trimmed by 5 bases and J by 6 bases, leaving 19 bases between them. CDR3 nucleotides: TGTGCCAGCAGTCCCGGTGGGGCGCGACTCCATGGCTACACCTTC. This encodes CASSPGGARLHGYTF.

This chain joins TRBV10-3 and TRBJ2-5; D possibly corresponds to TRBD1 (5 bases). Trimming stripped 4 bases from V and 4 bases from J, with 16 bases between. The CDR3 is 15 residues long. Germline assignment: CDR1 ENHRY and CDR2 SYGVKD. CDR3 region: CAISAAGLKGETQYF. The CDR3 nucleotides read TGTGCCATCAGTGCTGCAGGGCTGAAGGGAGAGACCCAGTACTTC.

This clone was recorded a few times. The chain uses TRBV11-3 and TRBJ2-5; D may be TRBD1 (6 bases). The CDR3 runs 15 residues. Germline V gene sequence: CDR1 SGHNT, CDR2 YENEEA. V lost 1 base, J lost 2 bases, and 11 bases lay in between. This chain's CDR3 is CASSLGPGQQETQYF. The CDR3, as DNA: TGTGCCAGCAGCTTAGGGCCGGGACAACAAGAGACCCAGTACTTC.

This clone was observed a handful of times. This chain connects TRBV7-2 to TRBJ2-3; unclear D gene. Germline V gene lookup returns CDR1 SGHTA and CDR2 FQGNSA. The CDR3 runs to 14 residues. Trimming left V 1 base short and J 6 bases short, with 11 bases between. CDR3 loop: CASSLDYGSDTQYF. As DNA, the CDR3 is TGTGCCAGCAGCTTAGACTACGGATCCGATACGCAGTATTTT.

The genes are TRBV29-1 and TRBJ2-3; 7 nucleotides agree with TRBD2. The CDR3 totals 13 residues. CDR1 and CDR2 from the germline V gene are SQVTM and ANQGSEA. The trim removed 4 bases at V and 1 base at J, leaving 2 bases unmatched. This CDR3 reads CSVGEGGTDTQYF. CDR3 DNA: TGCAGCGTTGGGGAGGGTGGCACAGATACGCAGTATTTT.

This sequence joins TRBV7-2 and TRBJ2-7, with 7 bases matching TRBD1. The CDR3 is 13 amino acids. Trimming removed 8 bases from V and 4 bases from J; junction bases left unmatched: 8. CDR1 SGHTA and CDR2 FQGNSA come from the germline V gene. CDR3: CASCPGTVYEQYF. The CDR3, as DNA: TGTGCCAGCTGCCCCGGGACAGTATACGAGCAGTACTTC. The variable domain in full, completed from reference TRBV7-2 and TRBJ2-7, reads GAGVSQSPSNKVTEKGKDVELRCDPISGHTALYWYRQSLGQGLEFLIYFQGNSAPDKSGLPSDRFSAERTGGSVSTLTIQRTQQEDSAVYLCASCPGTVYEQYFGPGTRLTVT.

This clone was detected a few times. The V and J genes are TRBV10-1 and TRBJ1-6; weak D call: TRBD1 (5 bases). This CDR3 is 13 amino acids long. Germline V gene sequence: CDR1 WNHNN, CDR2 SYGVQD (reference sequence). V lost 6 bases and J lost 11, with 14 bases in between. CDR3 sequence: CASSARVEAPLHF. The CDR3 coding sequence is TGCGCCAGCAGCGCCAGGGTGGAGGCACCCCTCCACTTT.

This clone has only one observation. This chain links TRBV5-4 with TRBJ2-7; D may be TRBD2 (6 bases). Germline V gene sequence: CDR1 SGHNT, CDR2 YYREEE (reference sequence). The V gene lost 10 bases and the J gene lost 5 bases, with 16 bases spanning the gap. The CDR3 is 12 residues long. CDR3 sequence (DNA): TGTGCCTATCATCACTGGGGGGACGAGCAGTACTTC. Residues: CAYHHWGDEQYF.

The gene calls are TRBV10-2 and TRBJ2-3, with D unclear. Germline V gene lookup returns CDR1 WSHSY and CDR2 SAAADI. Deletions cut 6 bases from V and 0 bases from J, with 7 bases between. CDR3 length: 13 amino acids. As DNA, the CDR3 is TGCGCCAGCAGGGTGACTAGCACAGATACGCAGTATTTT. Translated, it gives CASRVTSTDTQYF.

The rearrangement joins TRBV25-1 to TRBJ2-7; 11 bases map to TRBD1. Germline CDR1 is MGHDK and CDR2 is SYGVNS. Trimming cost V 6 bases and J 3 bases; bases outside gene matches: 1. CDR3 length: 13 amino acids. The DNA of the CDR3 is TGTGCCAGCAGGGGGACAGGGGGCTACGAGCAGTACTTC. Residues: CASRGTGGYEQYF.

The rearrangement uses TRBV6-5 and TRBJ2-7; D gene uncertain. There are 14 residues in the CDR3. Trimming took 6 bases from V and 3 from J, leaving 15 bases between them. The germline V gene encodes CDR1 MNHEY and CDR2 SVGAGI. The DNA of the CDR3 is TGTGCCAGCAGCCCCACGGGTAGAGACTACGAGCAGTACTTC. This encodes CASSPTGRDYEQYF.

The genes are TRBV28 and TRBJ1-4; TRBD1 agrees at 9 bases. The V gene's germline CDR1 is MDHEN and CDR2 SYDVKM. Losses at the gene ends were 4 bases for V and 7 bases for J; bases not matched to a gene: 4. The CDR3 has 14 residues. The CDR3 protein is CASSSGQGFEKLFF. DNA for the CDR3: TGTGCCAGCAGTTCAGGACAGGGGTTTGAAAAACTGTTTTTT.

This clone was recorded once. The rearrangement joins TRBV4-3 to TRBJ1-2; 7 nucleotides align to TRBD1. J gave up 7 bases and V 0 bases, and 5 bases lay outside the gene matches. The CDR3 sequence is 14 residues long. The germline V gene has CDR1 LGHNA and CDR2 YSLEER. CDR3 sequence reads: CASSQDAGGGGYTF. The DNA for the CDR3 is TGCGCCAGCAGCCAAGATGCAGGGGGAGGTGGCTACACCTTC.

The gene calls are TRBV10-3 and TRBJ1-1; D is undetermined. V lost 7 bases and J 8 bases, leaving 11 bases between the germline ends. Germline CDR1 ENHRY, CDR2 SYGVKD. The CDR3 loop spans 11 amino acids. The CDR3 protein is CAIMQTGEAFF. DNA for the CDR3: TGTGCCATCATGCAGACGGGGGAAGCTTTCTTT.

V and J are TRBV7-9 and TRBJ1-3; D might be TRBD1 (5 bases). The V gene's germline CDR1 is SEHNR and CDR2 FQNEAQ (reference sequence). Deletions cut 10 bases from V and 2 bases from J, with 18 bases between. The length of the CDR3 is 15 residues. CDR3 sequence (DNA): TGTGCCATCCTACGGGGGGTCAGGGCTGGAAACACCATATATTTT. Protein sequence: CAILRGVRAGNTIYF.

The rearrangement joins TRBV6-4 to TRBJ2-7; D possibly matches TRBD1 or TRBD2 (5 bases each). Germline CDR1 MRHNA, CDR2 SNTAGT. CDR3 length equals 16 residues. Trimming stripped 0 bases from V and 3 bases from J, with 15 bases between. The CDR3 here is CASSDSSGTKGYEQYF. Here the CDR3 DNA reads TGTGCCAGCAGTGACTCTTCAGGGACGAAGGGCTACGAGCAGTACTTC.

The chain employs TRBV9 and TRBJ2-5, with 11 nucleotides matching TRBD2. This CDR3 comprises 15 residues. The J segment lost 1 base and the V segment lost 4 bases, leaving 3 bases of the junction unmatched. Looked up from germline, CDR1 is SGDLS and CDR2 is YYNGEE. CDR3 sequence reads: CASSPLAGVQETQYF. The CDR3, as DNA: TGTGCCAGCAGCCCACTAGCGGGAGTCCAAGAGACCCAGTACTTC.

This clone was picked up one time. The V call is TRBV19, the J call TRBJ2-5; tentative D call: TRBD2 (5 bases). The DNA end favors TRBJ2-7, so the J call may be wrong. Germline values: CDR1 LNHDA, CDR2 SQIVND (reference sequence). The CDR3 runs 13 residues. This chain's CDR3 is CASSIGGINEQYF. The CDR3, as DNA: TGTGCCAGTAGTATAGGAGGGATCAACGAGCAGTACTTC.

The chain couples TRBV6-5 to TRBJ2-2; D perhaps matches TRBD2 (6 bases). CDR1 is MNHEY and CDR2 is SVGAGI in the germline V gene. Deletions cut 6 bases from V and 7 bases from J, with 15 bases between. The length of the CDR3 is 14 residues. CDR3 DNA: TGTGCCAGCAGGAGGACTACCGATGTCGGGGAGCTGTTTTTT. Translating gives CASRRTTDVGELFF.

This clone was found a few times. This sequence joins TRBV10-3 and TRBJ1-3; TRBD1 agrees at 9 bases. CDR1 and CDR2 from the germline V gene are ENHRY and SYGVKD. Losses at the gene ends were 6 bases for V and 2 bases for J; bases not matched to a gene: 5. This CDR3 comprises 15 residues. The CDR3 is CAIRTDRGTGNTIYF. The CDR3 region has the DNA TGTGCCATCAGGACGGACAGGGGAACTGGAAACACCATATATTTT.

The chain links TRBV9 to TRBJ2-3; no clear D gene. Germline CDR1 is SGDLS and CDR2 is YYNGEE. Trimming removed 3 bases from V and 6 bases from J, with 11 bases in between. The CDR3 consists of 13 residues. As DNA, the CDR3 is TGTGCCAGCAGCGGGCCTGGGGTCGATACGCAGTATTTT. As protein: CASSGPGVDTQYF.